This entry concerns a single T cell receptor (beta chain). Its antigen is unidentified. This entry belongs to a study of early stage breast cancer tumors. Study-wide findings and caveats: Functional markers like CD4, CD8 and FOXP3 were missed in bulk sequencing. Tumors had approximately 2.4-fold higher T cell density than normal breast. Comparing each tissue with blood distinguished tumor from normal in about 85% of the 16 patients. Most shared enriched TCRB sequences were commonly generated ones.

This CDR3 is 13 amino acids long. Germline V gene lookup returns CDR1 SGHNT and CDR2 YYREEE (reference sequence). V was cut by 5 bases and J by 5 bases, with 11 bases left in between. Repertoires were generated with immunoSEQ multiplex PCR, while TCRdb's copy carries only in-frame clones and drops some. Of over 25,000 clones in the sample, around 70% are singletons; the top ten hold 33%. This chain joins TRBV5-4 and TRBJ2-1; D is undetermined. This clonotype was sampled from a person aged 45 to 59 with breast cancer. What was sequenced was blood. The CDR3 bases are TGTGCCAGCAGGTCTAGTACCGACAATGAGCAGTTCTTC. It codes for CASRSSTDNEQFF.